The 27 T cell receptor beta chains below were found in one sample sequenced in a study of cytomegalovirus exposure and HLA in healthy donors. The PCR made use of 60 Vbeta and 13 Jbeta primers. The method was immunoSEQ multiplex PCR; TCRdb's version includes in-frame clones alone and lacks a portion of them. This sample carries roughly 190,000 clones, roughly 68% of them seen once, and the ten largest clones take approximately 1.8%. Sequenced material: PBMCs. These receptor sequences come from a woman in her twenties or thirties in good health and CMV-seronegative.

The chain carries TRBV28 and TRBJ2-7, with TRBD1 identical over 7 bases. The germline CDR1 and CDR2 sequences are MDHEN and SYDVKM. Unmatched junction bases numbered 9, after V lost 5 bases and J lost 2 bases. The CDR3 length is 15 residues. DNA of the CDR3: TGTGCCAGCAGTACTGACAGGGATATGGCCTACGAGCAGTACTTC. Protein: CASSTDRDMAYEQYF.

J is TRBJ2-5 and V is TRBV7-9; 7 bases line up with TRBD2. Looked up from germline, CDR1 is SEHNR and CDR2 is FQNEAQ (reference sequence). The J segment lost 2 bases and the V segment lost 5 bases, leaving 8 bases of the junction unmatched. CDR3 length: 15 amino acids. CDR3 region: CASSNRLANQETQYF. The CDR3 nucleotides are TGTGCCAGCAGCAACCGACTAGCCAATCAAGAGACCCAGTACTTC.

The chain carries TRBV30 and TRBJ2-1, with D perhaps TRBD1 (5 bases). This CDR3 has 11 residues. Germline V gene data show CDR1 as GTSNPN and CDR2 as SVGIG (reference sequence). V shed 2 bases and J shed 12 bases, with 11 bases lying between them. The chain's CDR3 is CAWSHRFGQFF. The CDR3 DNA sequence: TGTGCCTGGAGTCACAGGTTTGGGCAGTTCTTC. The full variable domain, completed using reference TRBV30 and TRBJ2-1, is SQTIHQWPATLVQPVGSPLSLECTVEGTSNPNLYWYRQAAGRGLQLLFYSVGIGQISSEVPQNLSASRPQDRQFILSSKKLLLSDSGFYLCAWSHRFGQFFGPGTRLTVL.

The chain is built from TRBV9 and TRBJ2-7; no clear D. The CDR3 spans 15 residues. Looked up from germline, CDR1 is SGDLS and CDR2 is YYNGEE. Deletions cut 4 bases from V and 6 bases from J, with 20 bases between. CDR3 DNA sequence: TGTGCCAGCAGCCCCCGACATCAGTCCTTGTTCGAGCAGTACTTC. Amino acids: CASSPRHQSLFEQYF.

The J gene is TRBJ1-2, the V gene TRBV4-1; no firm D call. The CDR3 covers 14 residues. V gave up 0 bases and J gave up 4 bases, with 9 bases separating them. Germline CDR1 MGHRA, CDR2 YSYEKL. The CDR3 DNA reads TGCGCCAGCAGCCAAGACGAGGAGGCCTATGGCTACACCTTC. This encodes CASSQDEEAYGYTF.

This chain joins TRBV5-1 and TRBJ2-7; D is perhaps TRBD1 (6 bases). This CDR3 contains 15 residues. CDR1 SGHRS and CDR2 YFSETQ come from the germline V gene. The V end was cut by 0 bases, the J end by 4 bases, with 14 bases between. CDR3 sequence: CASSLDTGHLYEQYF. Here the CDR3 DNA reads TGCGCCAGCAGCTTGGATACGGGACACCTTTACGAGCAGTACTTC.

In this sample, this clone turned up a few times. The chain is built from TRBV19 and TRBJ1-2; 8 bases match TRBD1. The length of the CDR3 is 14 residues. Losses at the gene ends were 3 bases for V and 4 bases for J; bases not matched to a gene: 4. Germline lookup yields CDR1 LNHDA and CDR2 SQIVND (reference sequence). CDR3 nucleotides: TGTGCCAGTAGTATCAGACAGGGGAGCTATGGCTACACCTTC. Protein sequence: CASSIRQGSYGYTF.

This clone was counted only a few times. CDR3 in amino acids: CASSRGQNNSPLHF. The CDR3 nucleotides read TGTGCCAGTAGTCGGGGACAGAATAATTCACCCCTCCACTTT. The chain employs TRBV19 and TRBJ1-6; TRBD1 matches 7 bases. Germline values: CDR1 LNHDA, CDR2 SQIVND (reference sequence). The V gene end was trimmed by 5 bases and the J gene end by 5 bases; junction bases not matched to a gene: 3. There are 14 residues in the CDR3.

The rearrangement joins TRBV7-3 to TRBJ2-7; TRBD1 aligns across 10 bases. The germline gives CDR1 SGHTA, CDR2 FQGTGA. V was clipped by 5 bases and J by 6 bases; unmatched bases: 13. This CDR3 is built from 16 residues. CDR3 coding DNA: TGTGCCAGCAGCCCCGGGGGACAGGGGTACGGGGGCGAGCAGTACTTC. It specifies CASSPGGQGYGGEQYF.

This chain links TRBV4-2 with TRBJ2-7; D remains ambiguous. The CDR3 length is 14 residues. Germline CDR1 is LGHNA and CDR2 is YNFKEQ. The germline V and J ends were trimmed by 5 bases and 2 bases, with 13 bases remaining between them. The chain's CDR3 is CASSEAETPYEQYF. In DNA form, the CDR3 reads TGTGCCAGCAGCGAGGCGGAGACCCCCTACGAGCAGTACTTC.

The gene calls are TRBV6-5 and TRBJ2-1; TRBD2 matches at 10 bases. The CDR3 sequence is 15 residues long. V was clipped by 5 bases and J by 4 bases; unmatched bases: 5. Per the germline V gene, CDR1 is MNHEY and CDR2 is SVGAGI. CDR3 nucleotides: TGTGCCAGCAGTCGACCTAGCGGGAGTTACAATGAGCAGTTCTTC. It encodes CASSRPSGSYNEQFF.

V is TRBV11-2 and J is TRBJ2-1; 8 nucleotides line up with TRBD1. The germline CDR1 and CDR2 sequences are SGHAT and FQNNGV. CDR3 size: 15 residues. The trim removed 2 bases at V and 3 bases at J, leaving 3 bases unmatched. The CDR3 sequence is CASSLYGQGYNEQFF. The DNA of the CDR3 is TGTGCCAGCAGCTTATACGGACAGGGCTACAATGAGCAGTTCTTC.

The genes are TRBV2 and TRBJ1-5; D unclear. The CDR3 spans 15 residues. The ends were cut back, 5 bases at V and 0 bases at J, with 11 bases in the middle. Germline V gives CDR1 SNHLY, CDR2 FYNNEI. The CDR3 DNA is TGTGCCAGCAGTTATACGCAGGCTAGCAATCAGCCCCAGCATTTT. Protein product: CASSYTQASNQPQHF.

The chain joins TRBV7-9 to TRBJ1-3; a possible D gene is TRBD1 (5 bases). V was cut by 1 base and J by 0 bases, with 10 bases left in between. This CDR3 spans 16 amino acids. Per the germline V gene, CDR1 is SEHNR and CDR2 is FQNEAQ (reference sequence). CDR3 protein: CASSLGGVNSGNTIYF. The DNA for the CDR3 is TGTGCCAGCAGCTTAGGGGGGGTCAACTCTGGAAACACCATATATTTT.

The chain combines TRBV12-5 with TRBJ2-1; 12 nucleotides agree with TRBD2. Looked up from germline, CDR1 is LGHNT and CDR2 is FRNRAP. The CDR3 covers 14 residues. J gave up 7 bases and V 4 bases, and 2 bases lay outside the gene matches. DNA for the CDR3: TGTGCTAGTGGTTGGACTAGCGGGGCGAATGAGCAGTTCTTC. As protein: CASGWTSGANEQFF.

The sample holds one count of this clone. At one of its ends the junction is not consistent with the germline gene, which may arise from a read error. V and J are TRBV7-7 and TRBJ2-2; D is possibly TRBD2 (6 bases). Per germline, CDR1 SSHAT and CDR2 FNYEAQ (reference sequence). This CDR3 contains 15 residues. The CDR3 coding sequence is TGTGCTAGCAGCTTTGGCGGGACGAACACCGGGGAGCTGTTTTTT. It codes for CASSFGGTNTGELFF.

The rearrangement joins TRBV7-7 to TRBJ2-5; TRBD2 aligns across 8 bases. Germline V gene lookup returns CDR1 SSHAT and CDR2 FNYEAQ (reference sequence). CDR3 length: 15 amino acids. After removal of 0 bases from V and 2 bases from J, the junction contained 2 bases not matched to a gene. The DNA for the CDR3 is TGTGCCAGCAGCTTAGCGCGGGGGGCGCAAGAGACCCAGTACTTC. The encoded protein is CASSLARGAQETQYF.

This rearrangement joins TRBV30 to TRBJ1-2, with a tentative D call TRBD1 (6 bases). The germline gives CDR1 GTSNPN, CDR2 SVGIG (reference sequence). V lost 3 bases and J lost 7, with 12 bases in between. This CDR3 comprises 12 residues. The CDR3 nucleotides are TGTGCCTGGAGCGCTGGGGGCCTTGGCTACACCTTC. Protein sequence: CAWSAGGLGYTF.

The CDR3 loop is CASSELNTEAFF. In DNA, the CDR3 is TGCGCCAGCAGTGAGCTGAACACTGAAGCTTTCTTT. The gene calls are TRBV5-1 and TRBJ1-1, with D unclear. Germline loops: CDR1 SGHRS, CDR2 YFSETQ. V lost 5 bases and J lost 0, with 5 bases in between. The CDR3 totals 12 residues. The complete variable domain, with remaining parts taken from reference TRBV5-1 and TRBJ1-1, reads KAGVTQTPRYLIKTRGQQVTLSCSPISGHRSVSWYQQTPGQGLQFLFEYFSETQRNKGNFPGRFSGRQFSNSRSEMNVSTLELGDSALYLCASSELNTEAFFGQGTRLTVV.

This clone has only one observation. The chain recombines TRBV27 with TRBJ2-1; D unclear. V was trimmed by 2 bases and J by 0 bases, leaving 8 bases between them. Looked up from germline, CDR1 is MNHEY and CDR2 is SMNVEV (reference sequence). The CDR3 runs 15 residues. The CDR3 nucleotides read TGTGCCAGCAGTTTAATCCTGAGCTCCTACAATGAGCAGTTCTTC. This sequence encodes CASSLILSSYNEQFF.

This clone has more than one count but fewer than ten. The chain recombines TRBV10-3 with TRBJ2-3, with D possibly TRBD2 on 6 matching bases. CDR3 length: 13 residues. V gave up 7 bases and J gave up 0 bases, with 8 bases separating them. CDR1 ENHRY and CDR2 SYGVKD come from the germline V gene. CDR3 bases: TGTGCCATCATGGGGGGTAGCACAGATACGCAGTATTTT. Amino acids: CAIMGGSTDTQYF.

The sample holds one count of this clone. The chain has TRBV21-1 and TRBJ2-2; TRBD2, the table's D call, lacks a check against the DNA. TRBV21-1 is a pseudogene. The CDR3 sequence is 16 residues long. Here the CDR3 DNA reads TGTGCCAGCAGCGGTATTGGGGGGGCTCGGACCGGGGAGCTGTTTTTT. Translated: CASSGIGGARTGELFF.

The genes are TRBV30 and TRBJ1-1, with D hard to call. CDR1 is GTSNPN and CDR2 is SVGIG in the germline V gene (reference sequence). Trimming removed 2 bases from V and 3 bases from J, with 10 bases in between. CDR3 length equals 13 residues. The CDR3 loop is CAWSWGGYTEAFF. CDR3 nucleotides: TGTGCCTGGAGTTGGGGAGGCTACACTGAAGCTTTCTTT.

The chain combines TRBV15 with TRBJ2-1; TRBD2 agrees at 7 bases. The CDR3 totals 15 residues. Germline assignment: CDR1 LNHNV and CDR2 YYDKDF (reference sequence). The trim removed 1 base at V and 1 base at J, leaving 1 base unmatched. CDR3 protein: CATSRVRESYNEQFF. The CDR3 coding sequence is TGTGCCACCAGCAGAGTGCGGGAGTCCTACAATGAGCAGTTCTTC.

The V and J genes are TRBV21-1 and TRBJ1-1. TRBV21-1 is flagged as a pseudogene. The CDR3 has 11 residues. The CDR3 spells CASMGLVGAFF. CDR3 coding DNA: TGTGCCAGCATGGGACTTGTGGGTGCTTTCTTT.

This clone was observed a handful of times. The CDR3 coding sequence is TGTGCCAGCAGCAAAGGGGGGACAGGGAATCTTTACGAGCAGTACTTC. Protein product: CASSKGGTGNLYEQYF. This chain uses TRBV9 with TRBJ2-7, with 9 bases matching TRBD1. CDR1 SGDLS and CDR2 YYNGEE come from the germline V gene. The CDR3 consists of 16 residues. Losses at the gene ends were 4 bases for V and 4 bases for J; bases not matched to a gene: 12.

The chain links TRBV19 to TRBJ1-5; maybe TRBD1 (6 bases). CDR1 is LNHDA and CDR2 is SQIVND in the germline V gene (reference sequence). Trimming removed 1 base from V and 5 bases from J, with 12 bases in between. This CDR3 contains 15 residues. The CDR3 region is CASSIGQERDQPQHF. CDR3 sequence (DNA): TGTGCCAGTAGTATAGGACAGGAAAGGGATCAGCCCCAGCATTTT.